These 13 T cell receptor beta chains came from one sample sequenced in a study of blood T cell repertoires in COVID-19. Here immunoSEQ multiplex PCR was the method, and the copy in TCRdb shows in-frame clones only, minus some. The repertoire holds about 73,000 clones, around 82% seen once, with approximately 29% in the top ten. The sequencing sample was made of peripheral blood. All receptors come from a human donor in a cohort sampled during active COVID-19.

This rearrangement joins TRBV12-3 or TRBV12-4 to TRBJ2-7; maybe TRBD2 (5 bases). The CDR3 runs 13 residues. V was pared by 5 bases and J by 3 bases, with 11 bases between. The CDR3 coding sequence is TGTGCCAGCAGTCAGGCGGACTTCTACGAGCAGTACTTC. Amino acids: CASSQADFYEQYF.

V and J are TRBV4-1 and TRBJ1-3; D remains ambiguous. Trimming took 6 bases from V and 0 from J, leaving 15 bases between them. Germline CDR1 MGHRA, CDR2 YSYEKL. The CDR3 runs to 16 residues. For the CDR3, the DNA is TGCGCCAGCAGTCTACTAGACGCCAACTCTGGAAACACCATATATTTT. The encoded protein is CASSLLDANSGNTIYF.

The chain has TRBV10-3 and TRBJ2-1; 9 bases are shared with TRBD2. This CDR3 region has 16 residues. Per germline, CDR1 ENHRY and CDR2 SYGVKD. The J segment lost 4 bases and the V segment lost 0 bases, leaving 4 bases of the junction unmatched. The CDR3, as DNA: TGTGCCATCAGTGAGTCTGCGGCGGGGGGGTACAATGAGCAGTTCTTC. This gives the protein CAISESAAGGYNEQFF.

The gene calls are TRBV5-6 and TRBJ2-1; D ambiguous. CDR3 length equals 12 residues. Deletions cut 0 bases from V and 10 bases from J, with 8 bases between. Per germline, CDR1 SGHDT and CDR2 YYEEEE. The CDR3 DNA reads as TGTGCCAGCAGCTTGGGTAGTCAAGAGCAGTTCTTC. Translated: CASSLGSQEQFF.

The chain combines TRBV12-3 or TRBV12-4 with TRBJ1-6; maybe TRBD1 (5 bases). The V end was cut by 6 bases, the J end by 9 bases, with 9 bases between. The CDR3 spans 12 residues. CDR3 in amino acids: CASRGGGSPLHF. Here the CDR3 DNA reads TGTGCCAGCAGGGGGGGAGGTTCACCCCTCCACTTT.

The chain employs TRBV5-5 and TRBJ2-5, with 7 bases aligning to TRBD1. The CDR3 totals 15 residues. Trimming took 4 bases from V and 2 from J; bases not matched to a gene: 8. CDR1 SGHKS and CDR2 YYEKEE come from the germline V gene (reference sequence). The CDR3 nucleotides read TGTGCCAGCAGCGGATATTCGGGACAGCAAGAGACCCAGTACTTC. Its translation is CASSGYSGQQETQYF.

This clone was recorded once. This chain uses TRBV3-1 (or the pseudogene TRBV3-2) with TRBJ1-2; possible D gene TRBD1, 6 bases. CDR1 and CDR2 from the germline V gene are LGHDT and YNNKEL (reference sequence). Trimming left V 4 bases short and J 12 bases short, with 18 bases between. The CDR3 runs 13 residues. The CDR3 sequence: CASSPYRGTFNTF. CDR3 coding DNA: TGTGCCAGCAGCCCATATAGGGGGACATTTAACACCTTC.

CDR3 amino acids: CASSLAPRGTNEKLFF. CDR3 sequence (DNA): TGCGCCAGCAGCTTGGCCCCCAGGGGCACTAATGAAAAACTGTTTTTT. The chain links TRBV5-1 to TRBJ1-4, with TRBD1 as a possible D gene (6 bases). Germline loops: CDR1 SGHRS, CDR2 YFSETQ. The CDR3 totals 16 residues. V lost 0 bases, J lost 2 bases, and 11 bases lay in between.

This clone is deemed medium-sized. This rearrangement joins TRBV7-9 to TRBJ1-3; D is unclear. Germline V gene data show CDR1 as SEHNR and CDR2 as FQNEAQ (reference sequence). V lost 4 bases, J lost 2 bases, and 9 bases lay in between. The CDR3 is made up of 14 amino acids. The CDR3 DNA is TGTGCCAGCAGCTCCCTGAGTACTGGAAACACCATATATTTT. It translates to CASSSLSTGNTIYF. Full variable domain (missing parts from reference TRBV7-9 and TRBJ1-3): DTGVSQNPRHKITKRGQNVTFRCDPISEHNRLYWYRQTLGQGPEFLTYFQNEAQLEKSRLLSDRFSAERPKGSFSTLEIQRTEQGDSAMYLCASSSLSTGNTIYFGEGSWLTVV.

This sequence joins TRBV4-1 and TRBJ1-4; 7 bases match TRBD1. There are 17 residues in the CDR3. Trimming removed 1 base from V and 3 bases from J; junction bases left unmatched: 8. Germline V CDR1 and CDR2: MGHRA, YSYEKL. The CDR3 DNA sequence: TGCGCCAGCAGCCAAGTTTGGTACCAGGGGGCTAATGAAAAACTGTTTTTT. This translates into CASSQVWYQGANEKLFF.

The chain combines TRBV4-2 with TRBJ2-1, with TRBD1 matching over 7 bases. V lost 0 bases to trimming and J lost 8 bases; unmatched junction nucleotides: 10. This CDR3 contains 16 residues. Germline CDR1 is LGHNA and CDR2 is YNFKEQ. CDR3 DNA: TGTGCCAGCAGCCAAGATCTCGGCAGGGGGATCGATGAGCAGTTCTTC. Encoded protein: CASSQDLGRGIDEQFF.

The genes are TRBV11-2 and TRBJ2-5; no definite D call. V was clipped by 1 base and J by 5 bases, with 8 bases between them. The CDR3 length is 13 residues. Germline lookup yields CDR1 SGHAT and CDR2 FQNNGV. CDR3 in amino acids: CASSLGERETQYF. As DNA, the CDR3 is TGTGCCAGCAGCTTAGGAGAGAGGGAGACCCAGTACTTC.

V and J are TRBV5-4 and TRBJ2-3; possibly TRBD2 for D (5 bases). This CDR3 is built from 15 residues. V gave up 3 bases and J gave up 0 bases, with 11 bases separating them. Germline V gives CDR1 SGHNT, CDR2 YYREEE (reference sequence). The CDR3 loop reads CASSSKRSSTDTQYF. DNA of the CDR3: TGTGCCAGCAGCTCGAAGCGGTCTAGCACAGATACGCAGTATTTT.